A single sample gave rise to the 9 T cell receptor beta chains below, sequenced in a study of blood T cell repertoires in COVID-19. Assay: immunoSEQ multiplex PCR; the TCRdb copy retains only in-frame clones and omits some. Here the sample spans over 200,000 clones, 85% to 90% being singletons. The material sequenced was peripheral blood. All receptors derive from a man aged 25-40 years with COVID-19, enrolled during active disease.

This sequence joins TRBV10-3 and TRBJ2-1; D perhaps matches TRBD2 (6 bases). Deletions cut 2 bases from V and 1 base from J, with 12 bases between. Germline lookup yields CDR1 ENHRY and CDR2 SYGVKD. CDR3 length equals 16 residues. The CDR3 reads CAISERLASSYNEQFF. In nucleotides, the CDR3 is TGTGCCATCAGTGAGAGGCTAGCGAGTTCCTACAATGAGCAGTTCTTC.

The rearrangement joins TRBV2 to TRBJ1-2; 7 bases fit TRBD1. Looked up from germline, CDR1 is SNHLY and CDR2 is FYNNEI. The trim removed 4 bases at V and 7 bases at J, leaving 12 bases unmatched. This CDR3 contains 15 residues. CDR3 sequence (DNA): TGTGCCAGCAGTGGATCGGAGACAGGGTTTCTTGGCTACACCTTC. Its protein product is CASSGSETGFLGYTF.

The chain has TRBV4-2 and TRBJ1-5, with TRBD1 identical over 7 bases. J gave up 12 bases and V 1 base, and 12 bases lay outside the gene matches. Per the germline V gene, CDR1 is LGHNA and CDR2 is YNFKEQ. The CDR3 contains 15 residues. The CDR3 sequence is CASSQGGQGDQNQHF. The DNA for the CDR3 is TGTGCCAGCAGCCAAGGTGGGCAGGGGGACCAAAACCAGCATTTT.

J is TRBJ1-4 and V is TRBV7-3; D uncertain. V lost 1 base and J 8 bases, leaving 8 bases between the germline ends. Germline CDR1 reads SGHTA; CDR2 reads FQGTGA. The CDR3 extends over 13 amino acids. The CDR3 DNA is TGTGCCAGCAGCTTAAACGAGGCCGAAAAACTGTTTTTT. Translated, it gives CASSLNEAEKLFF.

DNA of the CDR3: TGTGCCAGCAGTTACTCCAGGGGCTCCTACGAGCAGTACTTC. It yields the protein CASSYSRGSYEQYF. The J gene is TRBJ2-7, the V gene TRBV6-5; D perhaps matches TRBD1 (6 bases). CDR1 is MNHEY and CDR2 is SVGAGI in the germline V gene. The ends were cut back, 0 bases at V and 0 bases at J, with 6 bases in the middle. This CDR3 comprises 14 residues.

The chain uses TRBV4-3 and TRBJ1-4; possible D gene TRBD1, 5 bases. V was shortened by 0 bases and J by 10 bases, with 18 bases between the two germline ends. The CDR3 is 16 residues long. In germline, CDR1 is LGHNA, CDR2 YSLEER. The CDR3 protein is CASSQDIQGGIVKLFF. CDR3 in DNA: TGCGCCAGCAGCCAAGATATCCAGGGTGGGATTGTAAAACTGTTTTTT.

In this sample, this clone turned up once. This sequence joins TRBV12-5 and TRBJ1-5, with a tentative D call TRBD1 (5 bases). The CDR3 spans 20 residues. Looked up from germline, CDR1 is LGHNT and CDR2 is FRNRAP. V was shortened by 0 bases and J by 3 bases, with 24 bases between the two germline ends. CDR3 region: CASGLVPTASGRAFNQPQHF. In DNA form, the CDR3 reads TGTGCTAGTGGTTTGGTACCGACGGCATCAGGCAGGGCTTTCAATCAGCCCCAGCATTTT.

There are a few counts of this clone. V gene TRBV9 combines with J gene TRBJ1-1, with 9 bases aligning to TRBD1. Germline-derived CDR1 and CDR2 are SGDLS and YYNGEE. CDR3 size: 17 residues. Trimming took 0 bases from V and 1 from J; bases not matched to a gene: 7. CDR3 bases: TGTGCCAGCAGCGTAGATGGGACAGGGATTGGGAACACTGAAGCTTTCTTT. Its protein is CASSVDGTGIGNTEAFF.

The chain couples TRBV28 to TRBJ2-1, with a tentative D call TRBD2 (5 bases). Germline CDR1 reads MDHEN; CDR2 reads SYDVKM. CDR3 length: 15 residues. V gave up 5 bases and J gave up 0 bases, with 11 bases separating them. Here the CDR3 reads CASSPSSYSYNEQFF. CDR3 DNA: TGTGCCAGCAGTCCCTCTAGCTACTCCTACAATGAGCAGTTCTTC. The full variable domain, with the rest looked up from reference TRBV28 and TRBJ2-1, is DVKVTQSSRYLVKRTGEKVFLECVQDMDHENMFWYRQDPGLGLRLIYFSYDVKMKEKGDIPEGYSVSREKKERFSLILESASTNQTSMYLCASSPSSYSYNEQFFGPGTRLTVL.